The entry that follows covers one TCR beta chain sequence. Authors' methods: Amplification from reference gene primers served as the basis for estimated nucleated cell counts. Sequencing used immunoSEQ multiplex PCR; TCRdb keeps in-frame clones, though not all of them. V and J calls plus clone size are reproduced from that table; the DNA served to infer D and trimming. The data show 240,000 or so clones, 88% seen once. The data were obtained in a study of blood T cell repertoires in COVID-19. On the study more broadly: Samples of COVID-19 (acute and convalescent) were obtained from the United States, Italy and Spain. T cells, B-cell-depleted T cells, or PBMCs supplied cDNA or gDNA.

Losses at the gene ends were 0 bases for V and 7 bases for J; bases not matched to a gene: 9. The CDR3 is made up of 15 amino acids. Germline V gene data show CDR1 as MNHEY and CDR2 as SVGAGI. The chain uses TRBV6-5 and TRBJ2-7; TRBD2 matches 7 bases. Sequenced: peripheral blood. The TCR sequence derives from a young woman with acute or convalescent COVID-19. CDR3 in amino acids: CASSYSLAVVREQYF. The CDR3 DNA reads TGTGCCAGCAGTTACTCGCTAGCGGTTGTCCGAGAGCAGTACTTC.